This T cell receptor (beta chain) came from a study of T cell changes during pregnancy in multiple sclerosis. CDR1 and CDR2 from the germline V gene are SGHNT and YYREEE (reference sequence). The CDR3 runs 15 residues. V lost 5 bases and J lost 2; bases outside the gene matches: 8. Data came from immunoSEQ multiplex PCR; TCRdb stores just in-frame clones and leaves some out. Of over 50,000 clones in the sample, 93% were seen once. The sample consisted of peripheral blood, taken in the second trimester of pregnancy. V gene TRBV5-4 combines with J gene TRBJ2-3; 7 bases align to TRBD2. The sequence was collected from a female donor with multiple sclerosis, enrolled in a pregnancy study. The CDR3 spells CASRPPAGNTDTQYF. Written as DNA, the CDR3 is TGTGCCAGCAGGCCCCCAGCGGGAAACACAGATACGCAGTATTTT. Full variable domain (outside the CDR3, taken from reference TRBV5-4 and TRBJ2-3): ETGVTQSPTHLIKTRGQQVTLRCSSQSGHNTVSWYQQALGQGPQFIFQYYREEENGRGNFPPRFSGLQFPNYSSELNVNALELDDSALYLCASRPPAGNTDTQYFGPGTRLTVL.